The clone carrying this T cell receptor beta chain was recorded at least ten times. The CDR3 runs to 15 residues. After removal of 6 bases from V and 1 base from J, the junction contained 8 bases not matched to a gene. CDR1 and CDR2 from the germline V gene are DFQATT and SNEGSKA (reference sequence). These data originate in a study of patients and donors after allogeneic stem cell transplantation. MiXCR was run by TCRdb on the RT-PCR reads, yielding one entry per CDR3 protein. The profile shows about 160,000 distinct CDR3 sequences, about a quarter of them singletons. V is TRBV20-1 and J is TRBJ2-1; the match to TRBD2 covers 8 bases. The TCR sequence derives from a human donor who was either an allogeneic HSCT recipient or a stem cell or donor lymphocyte infusion donor (not recorded which). It is not recorded whose cells these are; they may come from a transplant donor. The source material was blood, either unsorted or a sorted T cell fraction (not recorded which). CDR3 sequence (DNA): TGCAGTGCGTGGCTAGCGGGTGATTCCTACAATGAGCAGTTCTTC. Translating gives CSAWLAGDSYNEQFF.